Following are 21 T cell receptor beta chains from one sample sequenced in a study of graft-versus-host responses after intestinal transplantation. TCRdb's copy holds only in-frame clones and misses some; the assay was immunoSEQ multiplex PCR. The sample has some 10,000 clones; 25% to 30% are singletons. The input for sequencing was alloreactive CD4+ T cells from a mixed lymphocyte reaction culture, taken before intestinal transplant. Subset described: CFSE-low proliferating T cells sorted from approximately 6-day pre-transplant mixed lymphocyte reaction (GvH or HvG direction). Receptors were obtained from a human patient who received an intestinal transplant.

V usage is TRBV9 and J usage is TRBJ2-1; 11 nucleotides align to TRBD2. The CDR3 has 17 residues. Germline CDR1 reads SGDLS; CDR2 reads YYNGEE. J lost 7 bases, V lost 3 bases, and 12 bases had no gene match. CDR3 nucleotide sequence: TGTGCCAGCAGCGGGCCGGGACCCCGGACTAGCGGGAATGAGCAGTTCTTC. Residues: CASSGPGPRTSGNEQFF.

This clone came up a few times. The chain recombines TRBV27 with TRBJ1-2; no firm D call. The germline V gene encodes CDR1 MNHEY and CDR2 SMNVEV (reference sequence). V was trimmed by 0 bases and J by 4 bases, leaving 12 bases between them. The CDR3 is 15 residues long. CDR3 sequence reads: CASSLSRKAGYGYTF. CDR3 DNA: TGTGCCAGCAGTTTATCGAGGAAGGCCGGCTATGGCTACACCTTC.

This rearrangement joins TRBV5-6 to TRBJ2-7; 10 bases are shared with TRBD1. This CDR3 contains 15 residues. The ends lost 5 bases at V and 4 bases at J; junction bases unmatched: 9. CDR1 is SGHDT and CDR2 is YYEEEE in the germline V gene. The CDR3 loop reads CASSQTGGTLYEQYF. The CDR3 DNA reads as TGTGCCAGCAGTCAGACAGGGGGCACTCTTTACGAGCAGTACTTC.

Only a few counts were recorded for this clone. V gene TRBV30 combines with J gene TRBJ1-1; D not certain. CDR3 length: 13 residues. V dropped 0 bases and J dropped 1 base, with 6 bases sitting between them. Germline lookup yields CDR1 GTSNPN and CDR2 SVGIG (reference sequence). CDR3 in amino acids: CAWSVGWNTEAFF. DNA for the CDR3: TGTGCCTGGAGTGTAGGGTGGAACACTGAAGCTTTCTTT.

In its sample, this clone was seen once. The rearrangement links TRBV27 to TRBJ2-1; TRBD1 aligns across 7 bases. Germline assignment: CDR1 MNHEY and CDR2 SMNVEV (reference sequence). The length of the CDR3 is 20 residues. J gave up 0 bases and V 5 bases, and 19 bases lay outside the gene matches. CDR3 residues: CASSRFWGQLVLSSYNEQFF. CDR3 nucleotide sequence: TGTGCCAGCAGTCGATTCTGGGGACAGCTTGTCCTGAGCTCCTACAATGAGCAGTTCTTC.

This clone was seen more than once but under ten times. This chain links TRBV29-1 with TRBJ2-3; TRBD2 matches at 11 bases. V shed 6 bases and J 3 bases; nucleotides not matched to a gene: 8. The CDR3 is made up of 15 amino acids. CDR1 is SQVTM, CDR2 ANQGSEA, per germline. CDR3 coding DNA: TGCAGCGTGGCCTTTAGCGGGAGGGTTACAGATACGCAGTATTTT. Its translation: CSVAFSGRVTDTQYF.

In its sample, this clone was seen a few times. The CDR3 loop is CATSRREPNTGELFF. DNA of the CDR3: TGTGCCACCAGCAGGAGGGAGCCGAACACCGGGGAGCTGTTTTTT. The V call is TRBV15, the J call TRBJ2-2; the D gene is possibly TRBD2 (5 bases). The germline V gene has CDR1 LNHNV and CDR2 YYDKDF (reference sequence). V lost 3 bases and J lost 0, with 8 bases in between. This CDR3 contains 15 residues.

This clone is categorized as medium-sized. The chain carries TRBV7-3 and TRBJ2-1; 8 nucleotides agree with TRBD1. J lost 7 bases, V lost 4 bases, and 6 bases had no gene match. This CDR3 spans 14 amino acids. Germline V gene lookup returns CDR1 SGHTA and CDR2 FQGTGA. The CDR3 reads CASSWGTGGNEQFF. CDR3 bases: TGTGCCAGCAGCTGGGGGACAGGAGGGAATGAGCAGTTCTTC. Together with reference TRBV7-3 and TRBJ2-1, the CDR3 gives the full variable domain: GAGVSQTPSNKVTEKGKYVELRCDPISGHTALYWYRQSLGQGPEFLIYFQGTGAADDSGLPNDRFFAVRPEGSVSTLKIQRTERGDSAVYLCASSWGTGGNEQFFGPGTRLTVL.

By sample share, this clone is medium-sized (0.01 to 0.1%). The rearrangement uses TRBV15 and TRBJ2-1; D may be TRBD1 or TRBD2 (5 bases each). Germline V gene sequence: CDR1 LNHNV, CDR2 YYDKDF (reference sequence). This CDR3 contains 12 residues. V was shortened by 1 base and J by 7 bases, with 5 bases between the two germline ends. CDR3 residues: CATSRGGNEQFF. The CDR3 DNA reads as TGTGCCACCAGCAGAGGGGGGAATGAGCAGTTCTTC.

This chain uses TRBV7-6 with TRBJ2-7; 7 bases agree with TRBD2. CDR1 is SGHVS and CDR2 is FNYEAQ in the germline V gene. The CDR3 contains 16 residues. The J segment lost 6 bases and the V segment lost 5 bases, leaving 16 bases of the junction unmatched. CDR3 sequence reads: CASSTNQPGLEGEQYF. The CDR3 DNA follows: TGTGCCAGCAGCACAAATCAACCCGGACTAGAGGGCGAGCAGTACTTC.

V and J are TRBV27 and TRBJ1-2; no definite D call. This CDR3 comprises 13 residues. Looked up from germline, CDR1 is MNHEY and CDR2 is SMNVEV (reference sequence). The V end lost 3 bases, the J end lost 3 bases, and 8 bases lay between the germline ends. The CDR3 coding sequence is TGTGCCAGCAGTTTTGGCGTGGACTATGGCTACACCTTC. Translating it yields CASSFGVDYGYTF.

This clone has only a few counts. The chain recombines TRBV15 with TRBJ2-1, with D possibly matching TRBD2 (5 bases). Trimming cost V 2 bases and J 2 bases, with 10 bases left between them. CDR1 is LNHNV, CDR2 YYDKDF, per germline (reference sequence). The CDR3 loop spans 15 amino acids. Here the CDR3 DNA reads TGTGCCACCAGCAGACCAGCGGAGCCCTACAATGAGCAGTTCTTC. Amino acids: CATSRPAEPYNEQFF.

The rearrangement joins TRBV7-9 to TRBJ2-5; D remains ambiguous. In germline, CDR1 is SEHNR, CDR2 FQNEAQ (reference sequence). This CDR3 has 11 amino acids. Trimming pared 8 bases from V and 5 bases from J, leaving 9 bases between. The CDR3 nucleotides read TGTGCCAGCGCTGTGGGCGAGACCCAGTACTTC. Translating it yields CASAVGETQYF.

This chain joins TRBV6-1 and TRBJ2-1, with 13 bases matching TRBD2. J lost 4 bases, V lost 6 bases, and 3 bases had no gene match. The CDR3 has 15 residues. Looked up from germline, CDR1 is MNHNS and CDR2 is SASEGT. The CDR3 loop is CASSRTSGSYNEQFF. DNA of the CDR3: TGTGCCAGCAGCCGGACTAGCGGGAGTTACAATGAGCAGTTCTTC.

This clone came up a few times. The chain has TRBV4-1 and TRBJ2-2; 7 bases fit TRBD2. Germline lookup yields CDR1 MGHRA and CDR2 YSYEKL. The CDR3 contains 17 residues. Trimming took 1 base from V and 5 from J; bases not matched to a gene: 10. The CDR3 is CASSQVELAEGTGELFF. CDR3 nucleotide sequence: TGCGCCAGCAGCCAAGTGGAGCTAGCGGAAGGGACCGGGGAGCTGTTTTTT.

The CDR3 spells CSVLTGENYGYTF. CDR3 in DNA: TGCAGCGTATTGACAGGGGAGAACTATGGCTACACCTTC. The J gene is TRBJ1-2, the V gene TRBV29-1; TRBD1 matches 8 bases. Germline V gene lookup returns CDR1 SQVTM and CDR2 ANQGSEA. There are 13 residues in the CDR3. The junction had 5 bases not matched to a gene; V was cut back by 6 bases and J by 2 bases.

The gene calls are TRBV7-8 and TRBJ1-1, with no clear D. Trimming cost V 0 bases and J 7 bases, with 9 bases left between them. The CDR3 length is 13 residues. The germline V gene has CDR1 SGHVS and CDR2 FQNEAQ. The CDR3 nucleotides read TGTGCCAGCAGCTTAGCTTCCAGTTATGAAGCTTTCTTT. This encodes CASSLASSYEAFF.

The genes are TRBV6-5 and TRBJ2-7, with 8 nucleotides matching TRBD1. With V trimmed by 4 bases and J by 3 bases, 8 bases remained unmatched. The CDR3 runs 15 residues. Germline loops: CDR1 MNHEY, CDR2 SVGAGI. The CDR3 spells CASSLSAGQGYEQYF. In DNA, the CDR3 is TGTGCCAGCAGTTTATCGGCCGGACAGGGCTACGAGCAGTACTTC.

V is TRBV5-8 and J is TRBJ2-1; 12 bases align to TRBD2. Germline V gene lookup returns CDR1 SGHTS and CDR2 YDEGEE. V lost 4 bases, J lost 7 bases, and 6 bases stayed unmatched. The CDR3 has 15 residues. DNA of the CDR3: TGTGCCAGCAGCCCCCGGACTAGCGGGACTAATGAGCAGTTCTTC. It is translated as CASSPRTSGTNEQFF.

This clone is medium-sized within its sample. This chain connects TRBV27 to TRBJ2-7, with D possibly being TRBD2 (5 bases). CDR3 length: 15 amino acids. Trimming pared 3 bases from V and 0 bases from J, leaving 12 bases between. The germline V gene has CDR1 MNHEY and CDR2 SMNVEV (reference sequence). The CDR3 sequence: CASSLAGVASYEQYF. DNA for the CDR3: TGTGCCAGCAGTTTGGCCGGGGTAGCCTCCTACGAGCAGTACTTC.

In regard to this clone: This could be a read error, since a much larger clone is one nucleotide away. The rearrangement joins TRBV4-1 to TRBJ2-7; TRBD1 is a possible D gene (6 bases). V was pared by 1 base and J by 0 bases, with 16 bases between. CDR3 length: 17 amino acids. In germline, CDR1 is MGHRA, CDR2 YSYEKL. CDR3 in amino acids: CASSQVHREDTSYEQYF. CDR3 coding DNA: TGCGCCAGCAGCCAAGTACACAGGGAAGATACCTCCTACGAGCAGTACTTC.